The 27 T cell receptor beta chains listed next were all sequenced from one sample in a study of OX40 agonist ivuxolimab in advanced cancers. Produced via immunoSEQ multiplex PCR; TCRdb's table is partial and in-frame only. This sample carries 78,000 or so clones, 88% of them seen once, and the ten largest clones take around 0.78%. The material sequenced was CD4+ or CD8+ T cells sorted from blood, taken in a trial of the OX40 agonist ivuxolimab. The receptors come from an adult with an advanced solid tumor such as melanoma, head and neck, liver or kidney cancer.

This clone was picked up a small number of times. J is TRBJ1-2 and V is TRBV30; the D is unclear. Between the trimmed V and J ends, which lost 2 bases and 4 bases, there was a span of 14 bases. Per germline, CDR1 GTSNPN and CDR2 SVGIG (reference sequence). CDR3 length equals 14 residues. CDR3: CAWSPPAHGYGYTF. CDR3 bases: TGTGCCTGGAGTCCGCCTGCCCATGGCTATGGCTACACCTTC.

V is TRBV25-1 and J is TRBJ2-6, with 8 bases fitting TRBD1. Trimming removed 5 bases from V and 4 bases from J; junction bases left unmatched: 7. Germline values: CDR1 MGHDK, CDR2 SYGVNS. The CDR3 spans 16 residues. CDR3 sequence: CASSPPDRAGANVLTF. For the CDR3, the DNA is TGTGCCAGCAGTCCTCCGGACAGGGCAGGGGCCAACGTCCTGACTTTC.

The V gene is TRBV6-1, the J gene TRBJ2-7; D gene uncertain. This CDR3 contains 15 residues. V was cut by 2 bases and J by 2 bases, with 13 bases left in between. The V gene's germline CDR1 is MNHNS and CDR2 SASEGT. CDR3 region: CASSEMASRAYEQYF. The CDR3 bases are TGTGCCAGCAGTGAAATGGCCAGCCGAGCCTACGAGCAGTACTTC.

The chain uses TRBV25-1 and TRBJ1-4; D may be TRBD1 (5 bases). The germline V gene encodes CDR1 MGHDK and CDR2 SYGVNS. CDR3 length equals 15 residues. Deletions cut 2 bases from V and 13 bases from J, with 20 bases between. CDR3 DNA: TGTGCCAGCAGTGAAATGCGGGGAAGGGGTTATTTACTGTTTTTT. Translation gives CASSEMRGRGYLLFF. The whole variable domain, remainder taken from reference TRBV25-1 and TRBJ1-4, is EADIYQTPRYLVIGTGKKITLECSQTMGHDKMYWYQQDPGMELHLIHYSYGVNSTEKGDLSSESTVSRIRTEHFPLTLESARPSHTSQYLCASSEMRGRGYLLFFGSGTQLSVL.

V usage is TRBV7-2 and J usage is TRBJ2-7, with TRBD2 as a possible D gene (5 bases). V was pared by 6 bases and J by 4 bases, with 7 bases between. The CDR3 loop spans 11 amino acids. The V gene's germline CDR1 is SGHTA and CDR2 FQGNSA. This CDR3 reads CASSRGYEQYF. The CDR3 coding sequence is TGTGCCAGCAGTCGGGGATACGAGCAGTACTTC.

The chain recombines TRBV5-4 with TRBJ1-2; possible D gene TRBD1, 5 bases. Looked up from germline, CDR1 is SGHNT and CDR2 is YYREEE (reference sequence). The V end lost 3 bases, the J end lost 3 bases, and 15 bases lay between the germline ends. The CDR3 totals 15 residues. The CDR3 protein is CASSSTRQIDYGYTF. The CDR3 coding sequence is TGTGCCAGCAGCTCAACTAGACAGATCGACTATGGCTACACCTTC.

The chain has TRBV27 and TRBJ2-5; maybe TRBD1 (6 bases). The end of the DNA aligns better with TRBJ2-7, so the J call may be wrong. Germline loops: CDR1 MNHEY, CDR2 SMNVEV (reference sequence). The CDR3 has 16 amino acids. The CDR3 reads CASSFSPSAGVYEQYF. The DNA for the CDR3 is TGTGCCAGCAGTTTCTCTCCGTCGGCAGGGGTCTACGAGCAGTACTTC.

Regarding this clone: The junction shows a germline mismatch at one end, possibly a read error. The chain is built from TRBV5-1 and TRBJ2-7; D is possibly TRBD1 (6 bases). This CDR3 contains 12 residues. Germline assignment: CDR1 SGHRS and CDR2 YFSETQ. CDR3 amino acids: CASQGSSYEQYF. The CDR3 DNA sequence: TGTGCCAGCCAGGGGTCCTCCTACGAGCAGTACTTC.

J is TRBJ1-1 and V is TRBV19; D not certain. Deletions cut 6 bases from V and 9 bases from J, with 17 bases between. The CDR3 runs to 13 residues. CDR1 LNHDA and CDR2 SQIVND come from the germline V gene (reference sequence). This chain's CDR3 is CASRTETARKAFF. The CDR3, as DNA: TGTGCCAGTAGAACGGAGACCGCGCGAAAAGCTTTCTTT. The full variable domain, with the rest looked up from reference TRBV19 and TRBJ1-1, is DGGITQSPKYLFRKEGQNVTLSCEQNLNHDAMYWYRQDPGQGLRLIYYSQIVNDFQKGDIAEGYSVSREKKESFPLTVTSAQKNPTAFYLCASRTETARKAFFGQGTRLTVV.

The J gene is TRBJ1-2, the V gene TRBV4-2; possibly TRBD1 for D (5 bases). Germline V gene sequence: CDR1 LGHNA, CDR2 YNFKEQ. Between the trimmed V and J ends, which lost 2 bases and 4 bases, there was a span of 20 bases. The CDR3 is 17 residues long. CDR3 in DNA: TGTGCCAGCAGCCAAATAGGGGAAGGTCCCGGCGGCTATGGCTACACCTTC. It translates to CASSQIGEGPGGYGYTF.

The chain's CDR3 is CAWTPQGQAGYEQYF. The CDR3 DNA sequence: TGTGCCTGGACCCCCCAGGGCCAAGCGGGTTACGAGCAGTACTTC. V and J are TRBV30 and TRBJ2-7, with a weak D call TRBD2 (6 bases). From germline, CDR1 is GTSNPN and CDR2 SVGIG (reference sequence). CDR3 size: 15 residues. V was shortened by 4 bases and J by 4 bases, with 20 bases between the two germline ends.

The genes are TRBV9 and TRBJ1-4, with TRBD1 matching over 7 bases. CDR3 length: 16 residues. The germline CDR1 and CDR2 sequences are SGDLS and YYNGEE. V shed 0 bases, J shed 3 bases, and the junction held 5 bases outside the gene matches. CDR3 amino acids: CASSVGGTASNEKLFF. In DNA form, the CDR3 reads TGTGCCAGCAGCGTAGGCGGGACAGCTTCTAATGAAAAACTGTTTTTT.

The V gene is TRBV7-6, the J gene TRBJ1-1; the D is unclear. The germline V and J ends were trimmed by 5 bases and 1 base, with 8 bases remaining between them. This CDR3 contains 13 residues. Germline V gives CDR1 SGHVS, CDR2 FNYEAQ. CDR3 nucleotides: TGTGCCAGCAGCCCCGACGGGAACACTGAAGCTTTCTTT. Translated, it gives CASSPDGNTEAFF.

The genes are TRBV7-2 and TRBJ1-6, with a tentative D call TRBD1 (6 bases). In germline, CDR1 is SGHTA, CDR2 FQGNSA. This CDR3 spans 14 amino acids. Trimming stripped 5 bases from V and 9 bases from J, with 14 bases between. The CDR3: CASSVQGWSSPLHF. The CDR3 DNA is TGTGCCAGCAGCGTACAGGGATGGAGTTCACCCCTCCACTTT.

V gene TRBV6-5 combines with J gene TRBJ2-7; D unresolved. This CDR3 is 15 amino acids long. Trimming pared 7 bases from V and 0 bases from J, leaving 16 bases between. CDR1 is MNHEY, CDR2 SVGAGI, per germline. The CDR3 nucleotides are TGTGCCAGCATTTCGACACGTAGGCCCTCCTACGAGCAGTACTTC. Protein sequence: CASISTRRPSYEQYF.

This clone was picked up one time. J is TRBJ1-2 and V is TRBV18; D gene ambiguous. Germline V CDR1 and CDR2: KGHSH, LQKENI. V gave up 3 bases and J gave up 7 bases, with 12 bases separating them. This CDR3 has 13 residues. The CDR3 loop reads CASSPSGRIGYTF. The CDR3 DNA reads TGTGCCAGCTCACCTTCTGGACGGATTGGCTACACCTTC.

This chain uses TRBV2 with TRBJ1-5, with D possibly matching TRBD1 (5 bases). Germline values: CDR1 SNHLY, CDR2 FYNNEI. The V end lost 4 bases, the J end lost 0 bases, and 13 bases lay between the germline ends. The CDR3 sequence is 16 residues long. In DNA, the CDR3 is TGTGCCAGCAGTGGGGTTGGGGGACTTAGCAATCAGCCCCAGCATTTT. Protein: CASSGVGGLSNQPQHF.

As for this clone: Different DNA sequences within this sample yield the same CDR3. The V and J genes are TRBV15 and TRBJ2-5, with D unclear. Trimming removed 0 bases at V and 1 base at J, with 6 bases between. The CDR3 is 14 amino acids. From germline, CDR1 is LNHNV and CDR2 YYDKDF (reference sequence). Written as DNA, the CDR3 is TGTGCCACCAGCAGAGATCGGGTCCAAGAGACCCAGTACTTC. It encodes CATSRDRVQETQYF.

Regarding this clone: The same CDR3 also results from other DNA sequences found in this sample. The chain carries TRBV19 and TRBJ1-3; tentatively, D is TRBD1 (5 bases). Germline lookup yields CDR1 LNHDA and CDR2 SQIVND (reference sequence). V was trimmed by 3 bases and J by 2 bases, leaving 8 bases between them. This CDR3 has 14 amino acids. The CDR3 region is CASSIGGAGNTIYF. The CDR3 bases are TGTGCCAGTAGTATTGGGGGAGCTGGAAACACCATATATTTT.

The chain uses TRBV2 and TRBJ1-3, with TRBD1 matching over 9 bases. Germline CDR1 SNHLY, CDR2 FYNNEI. This CDR3 is built from 13 residues. V lost 6 bases to trimming and J lost 5 bases; unmatched junction nucleotides: 2. CDR3 DNA sequence: TGTGCCAGCAGCGGGACAGGGAGAAACACCATATATTTT. Translating gives CASSGTGRNTIYF.

The chain combines TRBV7-2 with TRBJ1-2, with TRBD1 identical over 12 bases. There are 14 residues in the CDR3. Germline V CDR1 and CDR2: SGHTA, FQGNSA. Trimming at V came to 1 base and at J to 8 bases, leaving 2 bases not matched to a gene. CDR3: CASSLGDRGQGYTF. As DNA, the CDR3 is TGTGCCAGCAGCTTAGGGGACAGGGGGCAGGGCTACACCTTC.

This chain connects TRBV7-2 to TRBJ2-5; 10 positions agree with TRBD1. This CDR3 spans 14 amino acids. Germline assignment: CDR1 SGHTA and CDR2 FQGNSA. The V and J ends lost 6 bases and 4 bases, in that order; junction bases with no gene match: 5. The CDR3 DNA reads TGTGCCAGCAGTCCGAGGACAGGGGGAGAGACCCAGTACTTC. Amino acids: CASSPRTGGETQYF.

The chain links TRBV6-5 to TRBJ1-5, with D possibly being TRBD1 (5 bases). Trimming cost V 8 bases and J 3 bases, with 14 bases left between them. Germline CDR1 MNHEY, CDR2 SVGAGI. The CDR3 has 14 amino acids. The CDR3 nucleotides read TGTGCCAGCGCTACTCGGGACGTCAATCAGCCCCAGCATTTT. Protein: CASATRDVNQPQHF.

The chain is built from TRBV5-6 and TRBJ2-1; 8 bases align to TRBD1. The ends lost 0 bases at V and 4 bases at J; junction bases unmatched: 3. The CDR3 contains 15 residues. CDR1 is SGHDT and CDR2 is YYEEEE in the germline V gene. The CDR3 spells CASSLGTGLYNEQFF. The CDR3 DNA reads as TGTGCCAGCAGCTTGGGGACAGGGCTGTACAATGAGCAGTTCTTC.

The chain employs TRBV19 and TRBJ2-3; 11 bases are shared with TRBD1. The CDR3 totals 14 residues. The ends lost 4 bases at V and 4 bases at J; junction bases unmatched: 1. Per the germline V gene, CDR1 is LNHDA and CDR2 is SQIVND (reference sequence). In DNA form, the CDR3 reads TGTGCCAGTAGTAGGGGACAGGGGGCAGATACGCAGTATTTT. Its translation is CASSRGQGADTQYF.

V gene TRBV18 combines with J gene TRBJ2-3; D unresolved. There are 15 residues in the CDR3. V was clipped by 5 bases and J by 2 bases, with 14 bases between them. The germline gives CDR1 KGHSH, CDR2 LQKENI. For the CDR3, the DNA is TGTGCCAGCTCATTCCGCTACATTCACACAGATACGCAGTATTTT. Translation gives CASSFRYIHTDTQYF.

The chain joins TRBV7-9 to TRBJ2-6; D remains unclear. V was trimmed by 6 bases and J by 2 bases, leaving 5 bases between them. Per germline, CDR1 SEHNR and CDR2 FQNEAQ (reference sequence). The CDR3 runs 13 residues. The CDR3 protein is CASRTAGANVLTF. The CDR3 bases are TGTGCCAGCAGAACGGCTGGGGCCAACGTCCTGACTTTC.